Given below is one T cell receptor beta chain in context. Its antigen is still unknown. Original processing notes: Productive clonotypes were detectable down to 2.59 x 10-5 frequency. Assay: immunoSEQ multiplex PCR; the TCRdb copy retains only in-frame clones and omits some. Clone size and the V and J calls come from that table; the DNA yielded D and trimming. Counted here are tens of thousands of clones, less than 75% occurring once; the ten biggest clones make up roughly 0.43%. This sample was taken from a study of STAT5B mutations in CD4+ large granular lymphocyte leukemia. Whole-study findings and limits: Data were not HLA-matched across samples. Top patient clones used TRBV06 genes more often: 8/27 versus 2/35 in controls. CD4-sorted patient repertoires seemed more clonal than healthy CD4+ repertoires.

The CDR3 covers 19 residues. With 0 bases removed from V and 1 base from J, the gap between germline ends came to 19 bases. Looked up from germline, CDR1 is LGHNA and CDR2 is YNFKEQ. The chain employs TRBV4-2 and TRBJ2-4; either TRBD1 or TRBD2 may supply D (6 bases each). The TCR was taken from a human donor in good health. The sequencing sample was made of CD4+ T cells from blood buffy coats. The CDR3 DNA reads as TGTGCCAGCAGCCAAGATCGGGGTGGGGGGCTGGAGGCCAAAAACATTCAGTACTTC. Protein product: CASSQDRGGGLEAKNIQYF.